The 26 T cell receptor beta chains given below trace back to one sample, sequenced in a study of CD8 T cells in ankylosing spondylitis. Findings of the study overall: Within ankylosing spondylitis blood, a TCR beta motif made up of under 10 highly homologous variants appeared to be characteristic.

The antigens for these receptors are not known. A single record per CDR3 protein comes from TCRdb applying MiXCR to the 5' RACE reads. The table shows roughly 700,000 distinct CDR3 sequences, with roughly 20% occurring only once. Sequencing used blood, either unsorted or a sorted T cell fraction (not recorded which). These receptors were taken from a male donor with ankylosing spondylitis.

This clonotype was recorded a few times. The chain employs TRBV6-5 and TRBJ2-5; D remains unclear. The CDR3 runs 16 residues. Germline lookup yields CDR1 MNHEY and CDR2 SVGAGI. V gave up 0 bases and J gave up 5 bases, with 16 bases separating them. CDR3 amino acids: CASSYSSASLGETQYF. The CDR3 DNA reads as TGTGCCAGCAGTTACTCGAGTGCCTCCCTTGGGGAGACCCAGTACTTC.

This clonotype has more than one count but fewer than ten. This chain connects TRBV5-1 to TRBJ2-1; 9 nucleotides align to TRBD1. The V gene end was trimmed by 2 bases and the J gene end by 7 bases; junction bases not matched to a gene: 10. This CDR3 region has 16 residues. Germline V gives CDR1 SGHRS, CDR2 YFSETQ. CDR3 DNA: TGCGCCAGCAGCTTAGTACTTGACAGGGGGAGGAATGAGCAGTTCTTC. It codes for CASSLVLDRGRNEQFF.

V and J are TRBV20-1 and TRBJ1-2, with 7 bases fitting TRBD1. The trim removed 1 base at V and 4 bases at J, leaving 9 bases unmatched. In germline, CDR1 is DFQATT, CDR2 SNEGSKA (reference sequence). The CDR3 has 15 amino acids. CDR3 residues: CSARVFQGDGYGYTF. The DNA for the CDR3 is TGCAGTGCTAGAGTCTTCCAGGGGGATGGCTATGGCTACACCTTC.

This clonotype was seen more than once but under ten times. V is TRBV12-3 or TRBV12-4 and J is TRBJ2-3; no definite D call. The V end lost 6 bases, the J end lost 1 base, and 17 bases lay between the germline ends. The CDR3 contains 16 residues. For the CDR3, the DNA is TGTGCCAGCAGCCCGGTTAAGGCGGCGGGCACAGATACGCAGTATTTT. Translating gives CASSPVKAAGTDTQYF.

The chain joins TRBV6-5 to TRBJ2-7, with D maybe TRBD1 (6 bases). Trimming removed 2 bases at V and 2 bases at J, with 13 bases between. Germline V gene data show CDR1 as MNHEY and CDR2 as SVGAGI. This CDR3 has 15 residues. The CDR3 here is CASSYQTGLTYEQYF. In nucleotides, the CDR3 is TGTGCCAGCAGTTACCAGACAGGATTAACCTACGAGCAGTACTTC.

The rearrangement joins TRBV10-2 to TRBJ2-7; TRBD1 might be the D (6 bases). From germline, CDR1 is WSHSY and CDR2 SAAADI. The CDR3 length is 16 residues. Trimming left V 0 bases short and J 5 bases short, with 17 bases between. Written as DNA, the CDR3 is TGCGCCAGCAGTGAGTCTTGGAGCAGGGGCAGACACGAGCAGTACTTC. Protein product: CASSESWSRGRHEQYF.

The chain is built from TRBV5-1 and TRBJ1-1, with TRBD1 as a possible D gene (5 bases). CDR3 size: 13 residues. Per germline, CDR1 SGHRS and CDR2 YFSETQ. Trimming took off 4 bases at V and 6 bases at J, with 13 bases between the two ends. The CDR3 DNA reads TGCGCCAGCAGCGCAGGCGGGGCCCCTGAAGCTTTCTTT. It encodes CASSAGGAPEAFF.

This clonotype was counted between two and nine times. The CDR3 protein is CASSEGWGLGSYNNEQFF. CDR3 bases: TGTGCCAGCAGTGAAGGCTGGGGTCTTGGATCATACAACAATGAGCAGTTCTTC. The rearrangement links TRBV2 to TRBJ2-1, with D unresolved. The V and J ends lost 1 base and 5 bases respectively, with 21 bases between them. This CDR3 comprises 18 residues. Germline CDR1 SNHLY, CDR2 FYNNEI.

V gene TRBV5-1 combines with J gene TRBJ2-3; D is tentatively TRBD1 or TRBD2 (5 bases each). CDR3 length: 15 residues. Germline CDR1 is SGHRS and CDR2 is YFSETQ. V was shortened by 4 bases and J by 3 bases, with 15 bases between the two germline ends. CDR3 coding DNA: TGCGCCAGCAGCCCCTCGGGGAAGGGGACAGATACGCAGTATTTT. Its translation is CASSPSGKGTDTQYF.

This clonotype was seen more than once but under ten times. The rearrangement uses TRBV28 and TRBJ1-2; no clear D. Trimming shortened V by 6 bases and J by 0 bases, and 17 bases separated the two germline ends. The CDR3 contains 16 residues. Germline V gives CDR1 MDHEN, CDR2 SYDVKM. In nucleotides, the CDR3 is TGTGCCAGCAGCCCCCGGCAGCGCCTCCCTAACTATGGCTACACCTTC. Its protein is CASSPRQRLPNYGYTF.

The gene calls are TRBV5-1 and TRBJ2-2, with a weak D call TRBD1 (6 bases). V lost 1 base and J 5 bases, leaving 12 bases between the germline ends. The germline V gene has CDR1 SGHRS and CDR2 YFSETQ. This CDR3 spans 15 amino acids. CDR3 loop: CASSLKQGDTGELFF. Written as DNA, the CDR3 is TGCGCCAGCAGCTTGAAACAGGGTGATACCGGGGAGCTGTTTTTT.

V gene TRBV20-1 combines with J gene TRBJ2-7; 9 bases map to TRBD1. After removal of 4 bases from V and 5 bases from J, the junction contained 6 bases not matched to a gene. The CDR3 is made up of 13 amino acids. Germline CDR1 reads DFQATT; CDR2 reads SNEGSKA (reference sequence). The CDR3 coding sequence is TGCAGTGCTACTTGGGACAGGGTCGACGAGCAGTACTTC. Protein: CSATWDRVDEQYF.

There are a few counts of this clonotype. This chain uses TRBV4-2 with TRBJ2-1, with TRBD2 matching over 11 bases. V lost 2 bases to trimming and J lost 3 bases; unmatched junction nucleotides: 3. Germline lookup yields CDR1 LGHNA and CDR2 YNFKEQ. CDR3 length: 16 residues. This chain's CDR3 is CASSQSGLADYNEQFF. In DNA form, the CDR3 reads TGTGCCAGCAGCCAATCGGGACTAGCGGACTACAATGAGCAGTTCTTC.

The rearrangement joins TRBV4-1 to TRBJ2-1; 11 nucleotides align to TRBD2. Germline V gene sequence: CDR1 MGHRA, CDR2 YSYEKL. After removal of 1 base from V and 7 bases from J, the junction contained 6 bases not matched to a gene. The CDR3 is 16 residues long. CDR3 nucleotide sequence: TGCGCCAGCAGCCAAGTAGCGGGGGGGCCTTTAAATGAGCAGTTCTTC. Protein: CASSQVAGGPLNEQFF.

CDR3 protein: CASSERTVRDEQFF. The CDR3 DNA sequence: TGTGCCAGCAGCGAGCGGACGGTCCGCGATGAGCAGTTCTTC. V is TRBV9 and J is TRBJ2-1; a possible D gene is TRBD2 (5 bases). The V and J ends lost 3 bases and 8 bases respectively, with 15 bases between them. The CDR3 is 14 residues long. Germline V CDR1 and CDR2: SGDLS, YYNGEE.

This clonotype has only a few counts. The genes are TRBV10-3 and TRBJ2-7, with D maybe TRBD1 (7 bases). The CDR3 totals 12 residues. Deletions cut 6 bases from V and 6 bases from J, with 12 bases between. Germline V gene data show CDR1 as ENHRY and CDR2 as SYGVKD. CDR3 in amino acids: CAIRTGDSEQYF. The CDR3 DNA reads TGTGCCATCAGAACAGGGGACTCCGAGCAGTACTTC.

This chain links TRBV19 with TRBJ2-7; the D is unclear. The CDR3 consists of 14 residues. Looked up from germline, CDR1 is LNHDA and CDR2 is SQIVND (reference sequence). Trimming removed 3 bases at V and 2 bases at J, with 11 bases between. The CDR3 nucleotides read TGTGCCAGTAGTATTAATTTGGGGACCTACGAGCAGTACTTC. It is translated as CASSINLGTYEQYF. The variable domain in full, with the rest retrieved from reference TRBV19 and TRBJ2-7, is DGGITQSPKYLFRKEGQNVTLSCEQNLNHDAMYWYRQDPGQGLRLIYYSQIVNDFQKGDIAEGYSVSREKKESFPLTVTSAQKNPTAFYLCASSINLGTYEQYFGPGTRLTVT.

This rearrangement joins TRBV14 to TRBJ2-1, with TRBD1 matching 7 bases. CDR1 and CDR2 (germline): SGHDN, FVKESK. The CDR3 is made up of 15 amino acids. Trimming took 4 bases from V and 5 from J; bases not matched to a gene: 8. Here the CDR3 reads CASSLFHRGDNEQFF. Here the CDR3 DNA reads TGTGCCAGCAGCCTCTTTCACAGGGGCGACAATGAGCAGTTCTTC. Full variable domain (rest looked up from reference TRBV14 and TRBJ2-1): EAGVTQFPSHSVIEKGQTVTLRCDPISGHDNLYWYRRVMGKEIKFLLHFVKESKQDESGMPNNRFLAERTGGTYSTLKVQPAELEDSGVYFCASSLFHRGDNEQFFGPGTRLTVL.

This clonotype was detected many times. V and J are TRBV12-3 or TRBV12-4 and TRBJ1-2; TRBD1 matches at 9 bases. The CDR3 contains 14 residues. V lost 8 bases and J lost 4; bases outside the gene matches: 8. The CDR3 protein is CASSPTGGAYGYTF. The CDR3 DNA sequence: TGTGCCAGCTCACCAACAGGGGGCGCCTATGGCTACACCTTC.

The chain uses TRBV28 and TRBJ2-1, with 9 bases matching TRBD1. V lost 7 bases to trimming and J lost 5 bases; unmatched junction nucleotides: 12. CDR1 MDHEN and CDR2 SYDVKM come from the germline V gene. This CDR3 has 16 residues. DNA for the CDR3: TGTGCCAGCATCCCCCAAACAGGGGGCCGAGACAATGAGCAGTTCTTC. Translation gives CASIPQTGGRDNEQFF.

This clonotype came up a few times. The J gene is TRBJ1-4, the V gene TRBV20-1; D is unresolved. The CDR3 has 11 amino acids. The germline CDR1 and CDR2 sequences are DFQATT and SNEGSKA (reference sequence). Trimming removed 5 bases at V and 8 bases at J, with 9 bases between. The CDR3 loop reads CSAGPGEKLFF. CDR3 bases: TGCAGTGCTGGGCCTGGGGAAAAACTGTTTTTT.

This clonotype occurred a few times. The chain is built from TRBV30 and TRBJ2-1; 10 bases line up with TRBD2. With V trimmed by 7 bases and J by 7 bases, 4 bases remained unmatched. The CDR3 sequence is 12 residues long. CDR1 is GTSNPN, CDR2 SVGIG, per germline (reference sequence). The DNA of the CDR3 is TGTGCCTCAGCGGGGGGGCTAAATGAGCAGTTCTTC. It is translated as CASAGGLNEQFF.

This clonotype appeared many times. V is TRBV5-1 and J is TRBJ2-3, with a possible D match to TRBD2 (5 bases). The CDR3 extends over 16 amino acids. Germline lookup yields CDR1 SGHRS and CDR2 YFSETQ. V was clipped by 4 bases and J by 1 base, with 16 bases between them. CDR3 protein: CASSAERLAGTDTQYF. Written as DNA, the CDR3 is TGCGCCAGCAGCGCCGAGAGGCTAGCTGGCACAGATACGCAGTATTTT.

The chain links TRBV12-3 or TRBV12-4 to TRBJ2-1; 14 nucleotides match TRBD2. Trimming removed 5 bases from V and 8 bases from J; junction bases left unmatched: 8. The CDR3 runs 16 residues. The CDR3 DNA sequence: TGTGCCAGCAGTACGGGACTAGCGGGAGAGTGGGATGAGCAGTTCTTC. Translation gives CASSTGLAGEWDEQFF.

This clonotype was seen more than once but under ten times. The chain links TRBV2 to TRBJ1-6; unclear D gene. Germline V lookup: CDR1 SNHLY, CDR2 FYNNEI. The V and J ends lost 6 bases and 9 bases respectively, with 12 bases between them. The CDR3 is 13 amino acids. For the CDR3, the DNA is TGTGCCAGCAGCCCCTTGGGTGGTTCACCCCTCCACTTT. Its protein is CASSPLGGSPLHF.

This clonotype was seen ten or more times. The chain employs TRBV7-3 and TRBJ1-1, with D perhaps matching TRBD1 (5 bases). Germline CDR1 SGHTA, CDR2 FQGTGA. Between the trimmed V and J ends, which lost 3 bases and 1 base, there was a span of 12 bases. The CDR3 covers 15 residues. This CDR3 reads CASSFQGGANTEAFF. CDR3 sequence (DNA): TGTGCCAGCAGCTTCCAGGGTGGGGCGAACACTGAAGCTTTCTTT.